This T cell receptor (beta chain) was documented in a study of T-cell memory formation after mild COVID-19. Via MiXCR, TCRdb re-called the 5' RACE reads, giving one row per CDR3 protein. The sample lists under 300,000 distinct CDR3 sequences, about a sixth occurring once. CDR3 length equals 13 residues. CDR1 and CDR2 (germline): MGHRA, YSYEKL. Trimming pared 2 bases from V and 11 bases from J, leaving 12 bases between. The receptor comes from a man in his late teens or twenties who had mild COVID-19 (a few samples of this study predate the infection). Cell type and time point are not known. The chain recombines TRBV4-1 with TRBJ1-4; no reliable D call. The sequenced sample was PBMCs or a T cell subset sorted from them (not recorded which). The CDR3 DNA follows: TGCGCCAGCAGCCAAACACCCCCGGAGAAACTGTTTTTT. Translation: CASSQTPPEKLFF.